Following are 19 T cell receptor beta chains from one sample sequenced in a study of shared clonotypes between healthy human individuals. Using immunoSEQ multiplex PCR, the repertoire was profiled, and TCRdb retains in-frame clones only, with some absent. The data contain about 800,000 clones, about 96% of them singletons. CD45RO-negative, CCR7-positively selected cells formed the naive CD8 fraction, excluding terminally differentiated effector memory CD45RA+ cells. Specimen: naive CD8+ T cells sorted from blood. Source of these receptors: a man aged 25-40 years in good health.

This chain connects TRBV6-5 to TRBJ2-5, with TRBD1 matching 7 bases. The germline V gene encodes CDR1 MNHEY and CDR2 SVGAGI. With V trimmed by 6 bases and J by 3 bases, 4 bases remained unmatched. This CDR3 has 13 amino acids. CDR3 in amino acids: CASSQTGEETQYF. In DNA, the CDR3 is TGTGCCAGCAGCCAAACAGGGGAAGAGACCCAGTACTTC.

CDR3 coding DNA: TGTGCCAGCACCAGGGACACAGGCTACAATGAGCAGTTCTTC. Its translation is CASTRDTGYNEQFF. V gene TRBV27 combines with J gene TRBJ2-1; TRBD1 might be the D (6 bases). Trimming left V 7 bases short and J 3 bases short, with 13 bases between. The germline V gene has CDR1 MNHEY and CDR2 SMNVEV (reference sequence). The CDR3 length is 14 residues.

The chain is built from TRBV11-2 and TRBJ2-1; 8 nucleotides match TRBD2. Per germline, CDR1 SGHAT and CDR2 FQNNGV. V was clipped by 6 bases and J by 12 bases; unmatched bases: 13. The CDR3 has 14 residues. CDR3 loop: CASRRPGLDKVQFF. CDR3 sequence (DNA): TGTGCCAGCAGACGTCCGGGACTAGATAAAGTGCAGTTCTTC.

This CDR3 reads CASRIAGTGNQPQHF. In DNA, the CDR3 is TGTGCCAGCAGGATAGCCGGGACAGGGAATCAGCCCCAGCATTTT. The gene calls are TRBV28 and TRBJ1-5, with 9 positions matching TRBD1. Trimming took 6 bases from V and 4 from J; bases not matched to a gene: 7. The germline V gene encodes CDR1 MDHEN and CDR2 SYDVKM. The CDR3 has 15 amino acids.

The rearrangement joins TRBV29-1 to TRBJ1-1, with D possibly TRBD1 on 6 matching bases. In germline, CDR1 is SQVTM, CDR2 ANQGSEA. CDR3 size: 13 residues. V was pared by 6 bases and J by 5 bases, with 16 bases between. The CDR3 DNA reads as TGCAGCGTGACGAGGCAGGGGCGGACTGAAGCTTTCTTT. Translation gives CSVTRQGRTEAFF.

The CDR3 spells CASSLAWEDHSYEQYF. CDR3 DNA sequence: TGTGCCAGCAGCTTAGCGTGGGAGGACCACTCCTACGAGCAGTACTTC. The genes are TRBV7-2 and TRBJ2-7; D possibly corresponds to TRBD2 (6 bases). Germline loops: CDR1 SGHTA, CDR2 FQGNSA. The CDR3 consists of 16 residues. With 0 bases removed from V and 0 bases from J, the gap between germline ends came to 12 bases.

The chain recombines TRBV4-1 with TRBJ1-1; D gene unclear. The CDR3 has 12 residues. Per the germline V gene, CDR1 is MGHRA and CDR2 is YSYEKL. V dropped 4 bases and J dropped 1 base, with 4 bases sitting between them. The CDR3 nucleotides are TGCGCCAGCAGCCGAGCGAACACTGAAGCTTTCTTT. The encoded protein is CASSRANTEAFF.

The rearrangement uses TRBV27 and TRBJ2-1; tentatively, D is TRBD2 (5 bases). This CDR3 region has 15 residues. CDR1 and CDR2 from the germline V gene are MNHEY and SMNVEV (reference sequence). With 4 bases removed from V and 1 base from J, the gap between germline ends came to 11 bases. Here the CDR3 DNA reads TGTGCCAGCAGTTCCAGCGGACGGTCCTACAATGAGCAGTTCTTC. Translated, it gives CASSSSGRSYNEQFF.

The chain has TRBV27 and TRBJ2-7; D possibly corresponds to TRBD1 (6 bases). Trimming removed 6 bases from V and 6 bases from J, with 15 bases in between. This CDR3 comprises 13 residues. Germline V lookup: CDR1 MNHEY, CDR2 SMNVEV (reference sequence). For the CDR3, the DNA is TGTGCCAGCAGCCACCTTGGACAGTCCGAGCAGTACTTC. Protein: CASSHLGQSEQYF.

The rearrangement uses TRBV5-4 and TRBJ1-1; no firm D call. From germline, CDR1 is SGHNT and CDR2 YYREEE (reference sequence). Deletions cut 2 bases from V and 6 bases from J, with 14 bases between. The CDR3 has 14 residues. CDR3 DNA: TGTGCCAGCAGCTTAGATGACATGCTCGCTGAAGCTTTCTTT. Encoded protein: CASSLDDMLAEAFF. The complete variable domain, with remaining parts taken from reference TRBV5-4 and TRBJ1-1, reads ETGVTQSPTHLIKTRGQQVTLRCSSQSGHNTVSWYQQALGQGPQFIFQYYREEENGRGNFPPRFSGLQFPNYSSELNVNALELDDSALYLCASSLDDMLAEAFFGQGTRLTVV.

CDR3 residues: CASRETAGTAHPYF. The CDR3 DNA reads as TGTGCCAGCAGGGAAACCGCCGGGACAGCGCATCCATATTTT. J is TRBJ1-3 and V is TRBV14; 7 positions match TRBD1. From germline, CDR1 is SGHDN and CDR2 FVKESK. Trimming removed 6 bases from V and 15 bases from J; junction bases left unmatched: 17. The length of the CDR3 is 14 residues.

This chain links TRBV4-1 with TRBJ1-1; D might be TRBD1 (5 bases). The CDR3 is made up of 13 amino acids. CDR1 and CDR2 from the germline V gene are MGHRA and YSYEKL. V shed 3 bases and J shed 5 bases, with 10 bases lying between them. The DNA for the CDR3 is TGCGCCAGCAGCCATCTGGGGGGGACTGAAGCTTTCTTT. This codes for CASSHLGGTEAFF.

The chain recombines TRBV7-9 with TRBJ2-1; D gene uncertain. This CDR3 contains 13 residues. Germline V gene lookup returns CDR1 SEHNR and CDR2 FQNEAQ (reference sequence). V was cut by 3 bases and J by 8 bases, with 11 bases left in between. The CDR3: CASSFSSGDEQFF. The DNA for the CDR3 is TGTGCCAGCAGCTTTTCTTCTGGAGATGAGCAGTTCTTC.

The V and J genes are TRBV13 and TRBJ2-1, with TRBD2 matching 10 bases. The CDR3 covers 21 residues. Per the germline V gene, CDR1 is PRHDT and CDR2 is FYEKMQ (reference sequence). V was clipped by 4 bases and J by 0 bases; unmatched bases: 18. The chain's CDR3 is CASSSSWGSGRSSDSYNEQFF. The CDR3 coding sequence is TGTGCCAGCAGCTCCAGTTGGGGTAGCGGGAGGTCCTCCGACTCCTACAATGAGCAGTTCTTC.

V is TRBV10-2 and J is TRBJ2-7; D might be TRBD2 (6 bases). Germline CDR1 reads WSHSY; CDR2 reads SAAADI. The CDR3 covers 16 residues. V dropped 6 bases and J dropped 0 bases, with 18 bases sitting between them. CDR3 DNA sequence: TGCGCCAGCAGCTCAAATGCGAGGGAGGTCTCCTACGAGCAGTACTTC. Translation gives CASSSNAREVSYEQYF.

The chain combines TRBV4-3 with TRBJ2-3, with D unclear. The CDR3 is made up of 13 amino acids. V shed 1 base and J shed 6 bases, with 8 bases lying between them. CDR1 is LGHNA, CDR2 YSLEER, per germline. The CDR3 DNA is TGCGCCAGCAGCCAAGTTCTTCGGGATACGCAGTATTTT. Its translation: CASSQVLRDTQYF.

The chain carries TRBV11-2 and TRBJ2-5; the D gene is possibly TRBD2 (5 bases). Between the trimmed V and J ends, which lost 1 base and 0 bases, there was a span of 12 bases. CDR3 length equals 16 residues. The germline CDR1 and CDR2 sequences are SGHAT and FQNNGV. CDR3: CASSLGFGRDQETQYF. CDR3 DNA: TGTGCCAGCAGCTTAGGCTTTGGGCGGGACCAAGAGACCCAGTACTTC.

About this clone: This same CDR3 is encoded by further DNA sequences in the sample. CDR3 loop: CASSVGGGHEQFF. The CDR3 DNA is TGTGCCAGCAGCGTAGGTGGAGGCCATGAGCAGTTCTTC. V is TRBV9 and J is TRBJ2-1; a possible D gene is TRBD2 (5 bases). V gave up 0 bases and J gave up 8 bases, with 9 bases separating them. CDR1 and CDR2 from the germline V gene are SGDLS and YYNGEE. CDR3 length equals 13 residues.

The chain employs TRBV11-3 and TRBJ2-1; tentatively, D is TRBD2 (5 bases). With 3 bases removed from V and 4 bases from J, the gap between germline ends came to 7 bases. The CDR3 contains 13 residues. Germline loops: CDR1 SGHNT, CDR2 YENEEA. DNA for the CDR3: TGTGCCAGCAGCTTGGGGAGATACAATGAGCAGTTCTTC. Amino acid sequence: CASSLGRYNEQFF.